The rows below give T cell receptor delta chains drawn from one sample of a study of Vδ1+ human thymocytes. TCRdb processed the multiplex PCR reads again with the CATT caller. The profile shows roughly 50,000 delta-chain clones, about 16% of them singletons. The sample taken for sequencing was Vdelta1+ gamma-delta thymocytes from the thymus. These receptors were taken from a boy in the first two years of life who had congenital heart surgery. Each CDR3 is given with its conserved first and last residue. D genes are given only for firm matches. Size tells how often a clone was seen (once, few, many) or the class of an expanded clone, and some rows leave it out.

size: -; V: TRDV1; D: -; J: TRDJ1; CDR3: CALGEFPSRGRVPGWGYTDKLIF; DNA: TGTGCTCTTGGGGAATTCCCTTCTCGGGGTCGGGTTCCCGGCTGGGGTTACACCGATAAACTCATCTTT
size: few; V: TRDV1; D: -; J: TRDJ1; CDR3: CALGELYPSRRVTPPSEYTVKLIF; DNA: TGTGCTCTTGGGGAACTATATCCTTCTCGTAGGGTTACCCCCCCCTCGGAGTACACCGTTAAACTCATCTTT
size: medium-sized; V: TRDV2; D: TRDD3; J: TRDJ1; CDR3: CACWGIRDKLIF; DNA: TGTGCCTGTTGGGGGATTAGGGATAAACTCATCTTT
size: -; V: TRDV1; D: TRDD3; J: TRDJ1; CDR3: CALGTNPLLGDRTDKLIF; DNA: TGTGCTCTTGGGACCAATCCCCTACTGGGGGACCGCACCGATAAACTCATCTTT
size: -; V: TRDV1; D: TRDD3; J: TRDJ1; CDR3: CALGASDPFLLKLGDTGADKLIF; DNA: TGTGCTCTTGGGGCCTCGGACCCCTTCCTACTGAAACTGGGGGATACGGGGGCCGATAAACTCATCTTT
size: -; V: TRDV1; D: TRDD3; J: TRDJ1; CDR3: CALGELWGPPYWGMEGKLIF; DNA: TGTGCTCTTGGGGAACTTTGGGGGCCCCCTTACTGGGGGATGGAGGGTAAACTCATCTTT
size: few; V: TRDV1; D: -; J: TRDJ1; CDR3: CALGELPGGPNHSDKLIF; DNA: TGTGCTCTTGGGGAACTACCCGGGGGGCCCAACCACAGCGATAAACTCATCTTT
size: -; V: TRDV1; D: TRDD3; J: TRDJ1; CDR3: CALGELGAWGTPYTDKLIF; DNA: TGTGCTCTTGGGGAACTTGGTGCCTGGGGGACCCCCTACACCGATAAACTCATCTTT
size: -; V: TRDV1; D: TRDD3; J: TRDJ1; CDR3: CALGELDPYWGIIPYTDKLIF; DNA: TGTGCTCTTGGGGAACTCGACCCGTACTGGGGGATAATCCCGTACACCGATAAACTCATCTTT
size: few; V: TRDV1; D: TRDD3; J: TRDJ1; CDR3: CALGESGQTLGARKDTDKLIF; DNA: TGTGCTCTTGGGGAATCGGGTCAAACACTGGGGGCCAGAAAGGACACCGATAAACTCATCTTT
size: -; V: TRDV1; D: -; J: TRDJ1; CDR3: CALGDARKKHAPSYTDKLIF; DNA: TGTGCTCTTGGGGACGCCCGAAAGAAGCATGCCCCCTCGTACACCGATAAACTCATCTTT
size: few; V: TRDV1; D: TRDD3; J: TRDJ1; CDR3: CALGELEVQRSYWGNPTDKLIF; DNA: TGTGCTCTTGGGGAACTAGAGGTACAGCGATCCTACTGGGGGAACCCCACCGATAAACTCATCTTT
size: few; V: TRDV1; D: -; J: TRDJ1; CDR3: CALGGLPIIAFWGHSVNFTDKLIF; DNA: TGTGCTCTTGGGGGGCTTCCTATCATCGCGTTTTGGGGGCACTCCGTAAATTTCACCGATAAACTCATCTTT
size: -; V: TRDV1; D: -; J: TRDJ1; CDR3: CALGELRFLKLVDKLIF; DNA: TGTGCTCTTGGGGAACTCCGTTTCCTTAAATTGGTCGATAAACTCATCTTT
size: few; V: TRDV1; D: -; J: TRDJ1; CDR3: CALGEPRLPTIQGGIRDKLIF; DNA: TGTGCTCTTGGGGAGCCCCGCCTTCCTACAATTCAGGGGGGGATACGGGATAAACTCATCTTT
size: -; V: TRDV1; D: TRDD3; J: TRDJ1; CDR3: CALGVPFLLGDTLVNDKLIF; DNA: TGTGCTCTTGGGGTCCCCTTCCTACTGGGGGATACGTTGGTGAACGATAAACTCATCTTT
size: few; V: TRDV1; D: -; J: TRDJ1; CDR3: CALLKARTGVSELIF; DNA: TGTGCTCTCTTGAAGGCACGTACTGGTGTTTCGGAACTCATCTTT
size: few; V: TRDV1; D: -; J: TRDJ1; CDR3: CALGEHFPMGDKLIF; DNA: TGTGCTCTTGGGGAACACTTCCCCATGGGGGATAAACTCATCTTT
size: -; V: TRDV1; D: TRDD3; J: TRDJ1; CDR3: CALGERVGWGIRVRGGDKLIF; DNA: TGTGCTCTTGGGGAACGCGTTGGCTGGGGGATACGCGTACGAGGGGGCGATAAACTCATCTTT
size: few; V: TRDV1; D: -; J: TRDJ1; CDR3: CALGEGVGPYTNTDKLIF; DNA: TGTGCTCTTGGGGAAGGGGTCGGGCCATACACTAACACCGATAAACTCATCTTT
size: once; V: TRDV1; D: TRDD3; J: TRDJ1; CDR3: CALGDSSSYDHPLGERYTDKLIF; DNA: TGTGCTCTTGGGGATTCCTCCTCCTACGATCATCCACTGGGGGAAAGGTACACCGATAAACTCATCTTT
size: -; V: TRDV1; D: -; J: TRDJ1; CDR3: CALGESPQNADTDKLIF; DNA: TGTGCTCTTGGGGAATCTCCCCAGAACGCCGACACCGATAAACTCATCTTT
size: few; V: TRDV1; D: TRDD2; J: TRDJ1; CDR3: CALGATREEGLPTEATDKLIF; DNA: TGTGCTCTTGGGGCTACCCGCGAAGAAGGCCTTCCTACTGAGGCCACCGATAAACTCATCTTT
size: few; V: TRDV1; D: TRDD2; J: TRDJ1; CDR3: CALGEPPSYRLGTPDKLIF; DNA: TGTGCTCTTGGGGAACCACCTTCCTATAGGTTGGGGACCCCCGATAAACTCATCTTT
size: -; V: TRDV1; D: TRDD3; J: TRDJ1; CDR3: CALGERPFGGYSDKLIF; DNA: TGTGCTCTTGGGGAACGACCGTTTGGGGGATACAGCGATAAACTCATCTTT
size: -; V: TRDV1; D: -; J: TRDJ1; CDR3: CALGEKLPPATLYTDKLIF; DNA: TGTGCTCTTGGGGAGAAGCTTCCCCCCGCGACCCTGTACACCGATAAACTCATCTTT
size: -; V: TRDV1; D: TRDD3; J: TRDJ1; CDR3: CALGAYIPGGCLYTDKLIF; DNA: TGTGCTCTTGGGGCTTATATTCCTGGGGGATGCCTGTACACCGATAAACTCATCTTT
size: -; V: TRDV1; D: TRDD3; J: TRDJ1; CDR3: CAPGELPYSYWGILRLIF; DNA: TGTGCTCCTGGGGAACTCCCTTACTCGTACTGGGGGATACTTAGACTCATCTTT
size: -; V: TRDV1; D: TRDD3; J: TRDJ1; CDR3: CALGELWGIHDADPYTDKLIF; DNA: TGTGCTCTTGGGGAACTGTGGGGGATACACGACGCGGACCCGTACACCGATAAACTCATCTTT
size: -; V: TRDV1; D: -; J: TRDJ1; CDR3: CALGGVNIPKRGDRRALDKLIF; DNA: TGTGCTCTTGGGGGAGTAAACATTCCTAAGCGCGGGGATCGCCGGGCTCTAGATAAACTCATCTTT
size: few; V: TRDV1; D: TRDD3; J: TRDJ1; CDR3: CALGELGLGDTRETDKLIF; DNA: TGTGCTCTTGGGGAACTAGGTCTGGGGGATACGCGGGAAACCGATAAACTCATCTTT
size: -; V: TRDV1; D: TRDD3; J: TRDJ1; CDR3: CALGELLARSYHSAGGRYTDKLIF; DNA: TGTGCTCTTGGGGAACTTTTGGCCAGGTCCTACCATTCCGCTGGGGGAAGGTACACCGATAAACTCATCTTT
size: few; V: TRDV1; D: TRDD3; J: TRDJ1; CDR3: CALGPLGDFTDKLIF; DNA: TGTGCTCTTGGGCCACTGGGGGACTTCACCGATAAACTCATCTTT
size: -; V: TRDV1; D: TRDD3; J: TRDJ1; CDR3: CALGPPRTGGSPYTDKLIF; DNA: TGTGCTCTTGGGCCCCCGAGAACTGGGGGATCCCCGTACACCGATAAACTCATCTTT
size: few; V: TRDV1; D: TRDD3; J: TRDJ1; CDR3: CALGELPRPTRTGGYIGKLIF; DNA: TGTGCTCTTGGGGAACTCCCCCGTCCTACGAGGACTGGGGGATACATCGGAAAACTCATCTTT
size: few; V: TRDV1; D: TRDD3; J: TRDJ1; CDR3: CALGAAIPSPEGIRATDKLIF; DNA: TGTGCTCTTGGGGCCGCAATCCCTTCCCCAGAGGGGATACGGGCCACCGATAAACTCATCTTT
size: medium-sized; V: TRDV2; D: TRDD3; J: TRDJ1; CDR3: CACDTEYWGIITDKLIF; DNA: TGTGCCTGTGACACCGAGTACTGGGGGATAATCACCGATAAACTCATCTTT
size: few; V: TRDV1; D: TRDD3; J: TRDJ1; CDR3: CALGVSHLIWGKYTDKLIF; DNA: TGTGCTCTTGGGGTATCCCACTTAATCTGGGGGAAGTACACCGATAAACTCATCTTT
size: -; V: TRDV1; D: -; J: TRDJ1; CDR3: CALGLPAFLFDWGNPISDKLIF; DNA: TGTGCTCTTGGGCTTCCGGCCTTCCTATTCGACTGGGGGAATCCTATATCCGATAAACTCATCTTT
size: -; V: TRDV1; D: TRDD3; J: TRDJ1; CDR3: CALGAYVRFGIRGDKLIF; DNA: TGTGCTCTTGGGGCCTATGTTCGATTTGGGATACGCGGCGATAAACTCATCTTT
size: -; V: TRDV1; D: TRDD3; J: TRDJ1; CDR3: CALGELFGDKNTDKLIF; DNA: TGTGCTCTTGGGGAACTTTTCGGGGATAAGAACACCGATAAACTCATCTTT
size: -; V: TRDV1; D: TRDD3; J: TRDJ1; CDR3: CALGEGLPFVLGDGSYTDKLIF; DNA: TGTGCTCTTGGGGAGGGACTTCCTTTCGTACTGGGGGATGGTTCGTACACCGATAAACTCATCTTT